This entry describes one T cell receptor beta chain. Its antigen is as yet unknown. CD8+CD4-CCR7+CD45RA+ cells were sorted as naive CD8 T cells. Previously described methods with listed TCR primers produced the bulk TCR libraries. MiXCR was run by TCRdb on the PCR reads, yielding one entry per CDR3 protein. The sample contains under 800,000 distinct CDR3 sequences, around 25% of which appear only once. The sample comes from a study of molecular identifiers for immune sequencing clone quantification. Points from the study as a whole: The share of molecules held by clones above 20 RNA copies was over 97% in effector cells and under 1% in naive cells. Underestimated sizes of highly expanded clones could result from identical TCR molecules that share a barcode.

The receptor was isolated from a human donor in good health. Some libraries in this study had Jurkat cell RNA spiked in. The sequencing sample was made of naive CD8+ T cells from blood, with Jurkat cell RNA spiked in. Described subset: FACS-sorted CD8+CD4-CCR7+CD45RA+ naive T cells.

CDR3 in DNA: TGTGCCAGCAGGGTGGGACAGAACACCGGGGAGCTGTTTTTT. It specifies CASRVGQNTGELFF. This chain joins TRBV6-5 and TRBJ2-2; D is perhaps TRBD1 (6 bases). Germline V CDR1 and CDR2: MNHEY, SVGAGI. The V end was cut by 6 bases, the J end by 1 base, with 9 bases between. CDR3 length: 14 residues.